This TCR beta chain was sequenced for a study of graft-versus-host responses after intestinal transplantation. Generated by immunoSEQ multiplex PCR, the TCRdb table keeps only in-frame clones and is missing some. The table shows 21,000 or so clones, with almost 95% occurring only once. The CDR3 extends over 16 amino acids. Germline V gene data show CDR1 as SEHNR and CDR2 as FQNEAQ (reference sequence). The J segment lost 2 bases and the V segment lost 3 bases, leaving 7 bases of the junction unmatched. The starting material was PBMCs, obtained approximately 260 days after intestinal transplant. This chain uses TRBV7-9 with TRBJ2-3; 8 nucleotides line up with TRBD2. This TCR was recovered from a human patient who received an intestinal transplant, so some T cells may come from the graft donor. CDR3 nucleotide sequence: TGTGCCAGCAGCTTCTCCCAGCGGGAGACCACAGATACGCAGTATTTT. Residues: CASSFSQRETTDTQYF.